This TCR beta chain was observed in a study of shared clonotypes between healthy human individuals. As for the study in general: Each donor contributed plates that comprised three CD4 naive, three CD4 memory, two CD8 naive and one CD8 memory.

Of note for this clone: Its antigen is unidentified.

V shed 4 bases and J 4 bases; nucleotides not matched to a gene: 14. CDR1 is MDHEN, CDR2 SYDVKM, per germline. CDR3 length equals 17 residues. Division of CD4+ cells produced a CD45RA+ naive subset and a CD45RA-negative memory subset. Here immunoSEQ multiplex PCR was the method, and the copy in TCRdb shows in-frame clones only, minus some. This table has under 650,000 clones, roughly 95% appearing once. The study, taken as a whole, reports: Rarefaction revealed incomplete sorted-subset sequencing despite large depth. Shared clonotypes across all four donors exceeded non-shared ones in generation probability.

The gene calls are TRBV28 and TRBJ1-1, with TRBD1 matching over 8 bases. The sequence came from a woman aged 25 to 39 in good health. Sequences were obtained from naive CD4+ T cells sorted from blood. Indicated subset: CD45RA+ positively selected. In nucleotides, the CDR3 is TGTGCCAGCAGTTCCTCAGGACAGGGTCGATGGGGCACTGAAGCTTTCTTT. It encodes CASSSSGQGRWGTEAFF.